This is a list of T cell receptor beta chains from one sample in a study of blood T cell repertoires in COVID-19. TCRdb keeps only in-frame clones here, not all; method: immunoSEQ multiplex PCR. The sample holds about 52,000 clones, around 80% seen once. The material sequenced was peripheral blood. The origin of the receptors is a woman of 80 years or more with COVID-19, enrolled during active disease. Both conserved end residues are part of each CDR3. The order of the fields is CDR3 protein, CDR3 DNA, V gene, clone size, D gene, J gene. D genes are given only for firm matches. Clone size appears in some rows only: once, few, many, or a class for an expanded clone.

CDR3 protein: CASRSPGQGGYGYTF
CDR3 DNA: TGTGCCAGCAGGTCTCCGGGACAGGGGGGCTATGGCTACACCTTC
V gene: TRBV5-6
clone size: NA
D gene: TRBD1
J gene: TRBJ1-2

CDR3 protein: CASSLADNEQFF
CDR3 DNA: TGCGCCAGCAGCTTGGCTGACAATGAGCAGTTCTTC
V gene: TRBV5-1
clone size: NA
D gene: NA
J gene: TRBJ2-1

CDR3 protein: CASSQGQGSTDTQYF
CDR3 DNA: TGTGCCAGCAGCCAAGGGCAGGGGAGCACAGATACGCAGTATTTT
V gene: TRBV3-1/TRBV3-2
clone size: NA
D gene: NA
J gene: TRBJ2-3

CDR3 protein: CASSYPLRSYGTNEQFF
CDR3 DNA: TGTGCCAGCAGTTACCCTCTGCGAAGCTATGGGACTAATGAGCAGTTCTTC
V gene: TRBV6-2/TRBV6-3
clone size: NA
D gene: NA
J gene: TRBJ2-1

CDR3 protein: CASSQDLRGTEAFF
CDR3 DNA: TGTGCCAGCAGCCAAGATCTTCGGGGGACTGAAGCTTTCTTT
V gene: TRBV3-1/TRBV3-2
clone size: few
D gene: NA
J gene: TRBJ1-1

CDR3 protein: CASSQGRQGNSPLHF
CDR3 DNA: TGTGCCAGCAGCCAAGGAAGGCAGGGGAATTCACCCCTCCACTTT
V gene: TRBV3-1/TRBV3-2
clone size: once
D gene: NA
J gene: TRBJ1-6

CDR3 protein: CASSLGGASEQYF
CDR3 DNA: TGTGCCAGCAGCTTAGGAGGGGCGAGCGAGCAGTACTTC
V gene: TRBV13
clone size: NA
D gene: NA
J gene: TRBJ2-7

CDR3 protein: CASSYSPMSNQPQHF
CDR3 DNA: TGTGCCAGCAGTTATTCTCCTATGAGCAATCAGCCCCAGCATTTT
V gene: TRBV6-5
clone size: NA
D gene: NA
J gene: TRBJ1-5

CDR3 protein: CASSVGGANNSPLHF
CDR3 DNA: TGTGCCAGCAGCGTAGGGGGAGCTAATAATTCACCCCTCCACTTT
V gene: TRBV9
clone size: NA
D gene: NA
J gene: TRBJ1-6

CDR3 protein: CASSRDTANTGELFF
CDR3 DNA: TGTGCCAGCAGCCGGGACACCGCGAACACCGGGGAGCTGTTTTTT
V gene: TRBV6-5
clone size: NA
D gene: NA
J gene: TRBJ2-2

CDR3 protein: CAWSVRLGAGAEAFF
CDR3 DNA: TGTGCCTGGAGTGTACGATTAGGGGCAGGAGCTGAAGCTTTCTTT
V gene: TRBV30
clone size: NA
D gene: NA
J gene: TRBJ1-1

CDR3 protein: CATSMKRSYNEQFF
CDR3 DNA: TGTGCCACCAGCATGAAGAGGTCTTACAATGAGCAGTTCTTC
V gene: TRBV15
clone size: NA
D gene: NA
J gene: TRBJ2-1

CDR3 protein: CASREGASNQPQHF
CDR3 DNA: TGTGCCAGCAGAGAGGGAGCGAGCAATCAGCCCCAGCATTTT
V gene: TRBV5-5
clone size: NA
D gene: NA
J gene: TRBJ1-5

CDR3 protein: CASSWGQGNEQYF
CDR3 DNA: TGTGCCAGCAGCTGGGGACAGGGTAACGAGCAGTACTTC
V gene: TRBV11-2
clone size: few
D gene: TRBD1
J gene: TRBJ2-7

CDR3 protein: CASRRGQVEQYF
CDR3 DNA: TGTGCCAGCAGACGAGGACAGGTCGAGCAGTACTTC
V gene: TRBV12-3/TRBV12-4
clone size: NA
D gene: TRBD1
J gene: TRBJ2-7

CDR3 protein: CASSVALIAVGDEQFF
CDR3 DNA: TGTGCCAGCAGCGTAGCTCTGATAGCGGTGGGCGATGAGCAGTTCTTC
V gene: TRBV9
clone size: few
D gene: NA
J gene: TRBJ2-1

CDR3 protein: CATSGRMDTQYF
CDR3 DNA: TGTGCCACCAGTGGGAGGATGGATACGCAGTATTTT
V gene: TRBV24-1
clone size: NA
D gene: NA
J gene: TRBJ2-3

CDR3 protein: CASSRSEGTSDEQFF
CDR3 DNA: TGTGCCAGCTCGAGGTCGGAGGGCACAAGCGATGAGCAGTTCTTC
V gene: TRBV6-5
clone size: NA
D gene: NA
J gene: TRBJ2-1

CDR3 protein: CASTTSGQGRQPQHF
CDR3 DNA: TGTGCCAGCACCACTTCGGGTCAAGGAAGACAGCCCCAGCATTTT
V gene: TRBV6-5
clone size: NA
D gene: NA
J gene: TRBJ1-5

CDR3 protein: CASSQVQLAGTDTQYF
CDR3 DNA: TGCGCCAGCAGCCAAGTCCAGCTCGCAGGGACAGATACGCAGTATTTT
V gene: TRBV4-1
clone size: NA
D gene: NA
J gene: TRBJ2-3

CDR3 protein: CASSLTAGGETQYF
CDR3 DNA: TGTGCCAGCAGCTTAACGGCAGGGGGCGAGACCCAGTACTTC
V gene: TRBV7-9
clone size: NA
D gene: TRBD1
J gene: TRBJ2-5

CDR3 protein: CASSIPGEGAEAFF
CDR3 DNA: TGCGCCAGCAGCATCCCGGGTGAGGGGGCTGAAGCTTTCTTT
V gene: TRBV5-1
clone size: NA
D gene: NA
J gene: TRBJ1-1

CDR3 protein: CAWSAQGLKNQPQHF
CDR3 DNA: TGTGCCTGGAGTGCTCAGGGTTTAAAAAATCAGCCCCAGCATTTT
V gene: TRBV30
clone size: NA
D gene: NA
J gene: TRBJ1-5

CDR3 protein: CASTRGGAGNYEQYF
CDR3 DNA: TGTGCCAGTACCCGCGGGGGGGCAGGGAACTACGAGCAGTACTTC
V gene: TRBV19
clone size: NA
D gene: TRBD2
J gene: TRBJ2-7

CDR3 protein: CASSLAAGSSYEQYF
CDR3 DNA: TGTGCCAGCAGCTTAGCGGCGGGTAGCTCCTACGAGCAGTACTTC
V gene: TRBV7-9
clone size: NA
D gene: NA
J gene: TRBJ2-7

CDR3 protein: CASSFQQYEQYF
CDR3 DNA: TGTGCCAGCAGCTTCCAACAGTACGAGCAGTACTTC
V gene: TRBV7-8
clone size: once
D gene: NA
J gene: TRBJ2-7

CDR3 protein: CASSLLAGGGELFF
CDR3 DNA: TGTGCCAGCAGCCTGCTAGCGGGTGGCGGGGAGCTGTTTTTT
V gene: TRBV6-5
clone size: NA
D gene: TRBD2
J gene: TRBJ2-2

CDR3 protein: CASSLEGVGYTF
CDR3 DNA: TGTGCCAGCAGCTTAGAGGGGGTTGGCTACACCTTC
V gene: TRBV13
clone size: NA
D gene: NA
J gene: TRBJ1-2

CDR3 protein: CASSLYGSGRAEETQYF
CDR3 DNA: TGTGCCAGCAGCTTATACGGGAGCGGGAGGGCCGAAGAGACCCAGTACTTC
V gene: TRBV11-2
clone size: NA
D gene: TRBD2
J gene: TRBJ2-5

CDR3 protein: CASSIGLTEAFF
CDR3 DNA: TGTGCCAGTAGTATTGGACTGACTGAAGCTTTCTTT
V gene: TRBV19
clone size: NA
D gene: NA
J gene: TRBJ1-1

CDR3 protein: CASSLVEGNEKLFF
CDR3 DNA: TGTGCCAGCAGCTTAGTTGAGGGTAATGAAAAACTGTTTTTT
V gene: TRBV7-9
clone size: NA
D gene: NA
J gene: TRBJ1-4

CDR3 protein: CASSQGQGDQPQHF
CDR3 DNA: TGTGCCAGCAGCCAGGGACAGGGGGATCAGCCCCAGCATTTT
V gene: TRBV7-2
clone size: NA
D gene: TRBD1
J gene: TRBJ1-5

CDR3 protein: CASSGSSGSLWDNEQFF
CDR3 DNA: TGTGCCAGCTCGGGTAGTAGCGGGAGTTTGTGGGATAATGAGCAGTTCTTC
V gene: TRBV2
clone size: few
D gene: TRBD2
J gene: TRBJ2-1

CDR3 protein: CASSARTGRYNSPLHF
CDR3 DNA: TGTGCCAGCAGTGCCAGGACAGGGCGATATAATTCACCCCTCCACTTT
V gene: TRBV28
clone size: NA
D gene: TRBD1
J gene: TRBJ1-6

CDR3 protein: CASSLGLQETQYF
CDR3 DNA: TGTGCCAGCAGCTTAGGACTACAAGAGACCCAGTACTTC
V gene: TRBV11-2
clone size: NA
D gene: NA
J gene: TRBJ2-5

CDR3 protein: CASSQPGQGPYEQYF
CDR3 DNA: TGTGCCAGCAGCCAACCGGGACAGGGGCCCTACGAGCAGTACTTC
V gene: TRBV3-1/TRBV3-2
clone size: NA
D gene: TRBD1
J gene: TRBJ2-7

CDR3 protein: CASRGGMNTEAFF
CDR3 DNA: TGTGCCAGCAGAGGGGGCATGAACACTGAAGCTTTCTTT
V gene: TRBV25-1
clone size: NA
D gene: TRBD1
J gene: TRBJ1-1

CDR3 protein: CASSPGPNEQFF
CDR3 DNA: TGTGCCAGCAGCCCAGGCCCGAATGAGCAGTTCTTC
V gene: TRBV11-3
clone size: NA
D gene: NA
J gene: TRBJ2-1

CDR3 protein: CASSLVFGGAGTDTQYF
CDR3 DNA: TGTGCCAGCAGCTTAGTTTTCGGCGGGGCGGGCACAGATACGCAGTATTTT
V gene: TRBV7-9
clone size: few
D gene: NA
J gene: TRBJ2-3

CDR3 protein: CASSGQGVGKLFF
CDR3 DNA: TGTGCCAGCAGCGGACAGGGTGTGGGAAAACTGTTTTTT
V gene: TRBV11-2
clone size: few
D gene: TRBD1
J gene: TRBJ1-4

CDR3 protein: CASSGGLVAAQYF
CDR3 DNA: TGTGCCAGCAGCGGGGGGTTGGTGGCGGCGCAGTACTTC
V gene: TRBV7-9
clone size: NA
D gene: NA
J gene: TRBJ2-7

CDR3 protein: CASSIGTSGIKDEQFF
CDR3 DNA: TGTGCCAGTAGTATCGGGACTAGCGGGATCAAGGATGAGCAGTTCTTC
V gene: TRBV19
clone size: NA
D gene: TRBD2
J gene: TRBJ2-1